One sample yielded the 9 T cell receptor beta chains listed below, sequenced in a study of cytomegalovirus exposure and HLA in healthy donors. The primer mix had 60 Vbeta and 13 Jbeta primers. Clones were read by immunoSEQ multiplex PCR, and TCRdb kept only the in-frame ones, dropping some. The data hold 100,000 or so clones, with 65% to 75% observed a single time. The specimen was PBMCs. These receptors were taken from a woman younger than 35 in good health and CMV-seropositive.

The CDR3 DNA reads as TGTGCCAGCAGCGTAAGGGACAGGGCGGGTGAGACCCAGTACTTC. It encodes CASSVRDRAGETQYF. This chain joins TRBV9 and TRBJ2-5; TRBD1 matches at 9 bases. J lost 5 bases, V lost 1 base, and 6 bases had no gene match. Germline CDR1 SGDLS, CDR2 YYNGEE. This CDR3 comprises 15 residues. The complete variable domain, with remaining parts taken from reference TRBV9 and TRBJ2-5, reads DSGVTQTPKHLITATGQRVTLRCSPRSGDLSVYWYQQSLDQGLQFLIQYYNGEERAKGNILERFSAQQFPDLHSELNLSSLELGDSALYFCASSVRDRAGETQYFGPGTRLLVL.

The CDR3 protein is CASSDSGTSGSGGSTDTQYF. CDR3 coding DNA: TGTGCCAGCAGTGACTCGGGGACTAGCGGATCCGGGGGATCCACAGATACGCAGTATTTT. The chain is built from TRBV6-4 and TRBJ2-3, with 11 positions matching TRBD2. The trim removed 0 bases at V and 2 bases at J, leaving 13 bases unmatched. Germline CDR1 MRHNA, CDR2 SNTAGT. The length of the CDR3 is 20 residues.

The J gene is TRBJ2-2, the V gene TRBV28, with D possibly being TRBD2 (6 bases). This CDR3 contains 14 residues. Between the trimmed V and J ends, which lost 9 bases and 4 bases, there was a span of 15 bases. In germline, CDR1 is MDHEN, CDR2 SYDVKM. The CDR3 loop reads CASQNSGGTGELFF. The CDR3 nucleotides are TGTGCCAGTCAAAATAGCGGTGGCACCGGGGAGCTGTTTTTT. Together with reference TRBV28 and TRBJ2-2, the CDR3 gives the full variable domain: DVKVTQSSRYLVKRTGEKVFLECVQDMDHENMFWYRQDPGLGLRLIYFSYDVKMKEKGDIPEGYSVSREKKERFSLILESASTNQTSMYLCASQNSGGTGELFFGEGSRLTVL.

Here the CDR3 DNA reads TGTGCCAGCAGCTTGGTCTGGACAGGGGTTAACTATGGCTACACCTTC. It yields the protein CASSLVWTGVNYGYTF. The chain combines TRBV5-4 with TRBJ1-2; 9 positions match TRBD1. After removal of 0 bases from V and 1 base from J, the junction contained 4 bases not matched to a gene. The CDR3 totals 16 residues. Germline V lookup: CDR1 SGHNT, CDR2 YYREEE (reference sequence). The variable domain in full, with the rest retrieved from reference TRBV5-4 and TRBJ1-2, is ETGVTQSPTHLIKTRGQQVTLRCSSQSGHNTVSWYQQALGQGPQFIFQYYREEENGRGNFPPRFSGLQFPNYSSELNVNALELDDSALYLCASSLVWTGVNYGYTFGSGTRLTVV.

V usage is TRBV7-3 and J usage is TRBJ2-1; perhaps TRBD2 as D (5 bases). The CDR3 totals 12 residues. In germline, CDR1 is SGHTA, CDR2 FQGTGA. The V gene lost 5 bases and the J gene lost 9 bases, with 11 bases spanning the gap. CDR3 residues: CASSLHAGEQFF. The CDR3 DNA follows: TGTGCCAGCAGCCTCCACGCGGGTGAGCAGTTCTTC.

J is TRBJ1-5 and V is TRBV10-3; TRBD1 matches at 8 bases. Germline CDR1 is ENHRY and CDR2 is SYGVKD. V trimming: 8 bases; J trimming: 6 bases; junction bases outside the gene matches: 6. This CDR3 contains 13 residues. CDR3 sequence: CAIADRAGQPQHF. The CDR3 DNA follows: TGTGCCATCGCGGACAGGGCGGGTCAGCCCCAGCATTTT.

The chain is built from TRBV5-4 and TRBJ2-2; TRBD2 aligns across 13 bases. From germline, CDR1 is SGHNT and CDR2 YYREEE (reference sequence). The V and J ends lost 3 bases and 7 bases, in that order; junction bases with no gene match: 6. CDR3 length equals 16 residues. CDR3 in amino acids: CASSSRTSGRGGELFF. The CDR3 nucleotides are TGTGCCAGCAGCTCCAGGACTAGCGGGAGAGGCGGGGAGCTGTTTTTT.

This clone has just one count. The V gene is TRBV6-5, the J gene TRBJ1-1; 9 positions match TRBD1. The germline V gene encodes CDR1 MNHEY and CDR2 SVGAGI. The length of the CDR3 is 13 residues. The V segment lost 2 bases and the J segment 5 bases; nucleotides outside the gene matches: 0. CDR3 in amino acids: CASSYDRGTEAFF. Here the CDR3 DNA reads TGTGCCAGCAGTTACGACAGGGGGACTGAAGCTTTCTTT.

The rearrangement uses TRBV30 and TRBJ1-4; 10 bases map to TRBD1. This CDR3 is 16 amino acids long. Trimming removed 5 bases from V and 7 bases from J; junction bases left unmatched: 13. Germline V gene data show CDR1 as GTSNPN and CDR2 as SVGIG (reference sequence). The CDR3 bases are TGTGCCTGGGGACCGGGACAGGGGATCGGGTTTGAAAAACTGTTTTTT. As protein: CAWGPGQGIGFEKLFF.